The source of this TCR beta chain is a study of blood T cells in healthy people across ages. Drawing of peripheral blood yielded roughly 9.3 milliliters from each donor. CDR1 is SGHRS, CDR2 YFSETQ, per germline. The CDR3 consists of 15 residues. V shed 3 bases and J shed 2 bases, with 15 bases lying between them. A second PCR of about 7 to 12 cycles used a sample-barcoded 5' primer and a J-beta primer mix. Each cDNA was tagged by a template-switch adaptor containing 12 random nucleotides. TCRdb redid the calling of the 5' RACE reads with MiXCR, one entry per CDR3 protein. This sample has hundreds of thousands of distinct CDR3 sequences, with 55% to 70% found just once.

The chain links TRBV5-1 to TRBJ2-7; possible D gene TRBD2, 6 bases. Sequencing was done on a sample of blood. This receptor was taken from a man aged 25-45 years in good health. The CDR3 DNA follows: TGCGCCAGCAGCTCCAATGGGGGGTCCGCCTACGAGCAGTACTTC. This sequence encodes CASSSNGGSAYEQYF.